The present TCR beta chain was sequenced within a study of T-cell memory formation after mild COVID-19. Study-level findings and limits: CD4+ contracting clones lay mainly in CM and EM, CD8+ ones in EMRA.

The CDR3 is made up of 12 amino acids. V was clipped by 2 bases and J by 9 bases, with 11 bases between them. Germline CDR1 and CDR2: SGHNT and YYREEE (reference sequence). The authors produced TCR alpha and TCR beta cDNA libraries with sample barcodes and UMIs by 5'RACE using constant-segment primers. TCRdb recomputed calls from the 5' RACE reads with MiXCR, one row per CDR3 protein. Counted here are 250,000 to 300,000 distinct CDR3 sequences, more than 15% occurring once; the ten biggest clones make up approximately 23%. A note on this clonotype: The antigen is unknown.

The clonotype comes from a man aged 18 to 30 who had mild COVID-19 (a few samples of this study predate the infection). Cell type and time point are not known. Material: PBMCs or a T cell subset sorted from them (not recorded which). V usage is TRBV5-4 and J usage is TRBJ1-1, with a weak D call TRBD1 (5 bases). CDR3 DNA sequence: TGTGCCAGCAGCTTTGGGACGTCCCAAGCTTTCTTT. Translated, it gives CASSFGTSQAFF.